The 10 T cell receptor beta chains listed next were all sequenced from one sample in a study of blood T cell repertoires in COVID-19. Profiled with immunoSEQ multiplex PCR; TCRdb holds only in-frame clones, not every one. The sample yields approximately 170,000 clones, roughly 85% seen once. The source material was PBMCs or T cells enriched from blood (not recorded which). These receptors were taken from a woman in her 70s in a cohort exposed to, infected with or recovered from COVID-19 (not recorded which).

The chain joins TRBV3-1 (or the pseudogene TRBV3-2) to TRBJ2-7; TRBD1 is a possible D gene (6 bases). The CDR3 consists of 20 residues. The germline V gene encodes CDR1 LGHDT and CDR2 YNNKEL (reference sequence). Trimming removed 2 bases from V and 2 bases from J, with 28 bases in between. In DNA form, the CDR3 reads TGTGCCAGCAGCCAAAAAAGGGGGAAATCTATTACCCTCTTTCCCTACGAGCAGTACTTC. Amino acids: CASSQKRGKSITLFPYEQYF.

This chain connects TRBV24-1 to TRBJ1-2; 7 bases are a match to TRBD1. The CDR3 length is 15 residues. The germline V gene has CDR1 KGHDR and CDR2 SFDVKD. V lost 7 bases, J lost 0 bases, and 7 bases stayed unmatched. The CDR3 region is CATSTGDLTNYGYTF. For the CDR3, the DNA is TGTGCCACCAGCACAGGGGACCTCACTAACTATGGCTACACCTTC.

This clone was picked up a small number of times. The V call is TRBV5-4, the J call TRBJ2-5; tentative D call: TRBD2 (5 bases). CDR1 is SGHNT and CDR2 is YYREEE in the germline V gene (reference sequence). The CDR3 loop spans 14 amino acids. Trimming pared 3 bases from V and 3 bases from J, leaving 12 bases between. The CDR3 DNA reads TGTGCCAGCAGCTCTACAGTGGAGGAAGAGACCCAGTACTTC. This sequence encodes CASSSTVEEETQYF.

The rearrangement joins TRBV11-2 to TRBJ2-7, with 8 bases fitting TRBD1. Germline-derived CDR1 and CDR2 are SGHAT and FQNNGV. V dropped 5 bases and J dropped 0; count of bases not matched to a gene: 9. CDR3 length: 16 amino acids. The CDR3 loop reads CASSPNAQGASYEQYF. Here the CDR3 DNA reads TGTGCCAGCAGCCCCAACGCCCAGGGGGCCTCCTACGAGCAGTACTTC.

This sequence joins TRBV5-1 and TRBJ1-6; no firm D call. The CDR3 sequence is 15 residues long. The germline gives CDR1 SGHRS, CDR2 YFSETQ. V lost 6 bases and J lost 0, with 10 bases in between. The CDR3 bases are TGCGCCAGCAAGCCCTTAGACTCCTATAATTCACCCCTCCACTTT. Residues: CASKPLDSYNSPLHF.

This chain joins TRBV19 and TRBJ2-7; TRBD1 matches at 10 bases. The CDR3 extends over 13 amino acids. Germline loops: CDR1 LNHDA, CDR2 SQIVND (reference sequence). V was clipped by 4 bases and J by 6 bases; unmatched bases: 3. The CDR3 region has the DNA TGTGCCAGTAGTAGGGACAGGGGAGGCGAGCAGTACTTC. It translates to CASSRDRGGEQYF.

This chain links TRBV10-1 with TRBJ1-1; TRBD1 aligns across 8 bases. CDR3 length: 16 amino acids. Germline CDR1 WNHNN, CDR2 SYGVQD (reference sequence). Trimming cost V 4 bases and J 1 base; bases outside gene matches: 8. The CDR3 nucleotides are TGCGCCAGCAGTGCGTCCGGGACAGGCCCGAACACTGAAGCTTTCTTT. Its protein is CASSASGTGPNTEAFF.

The count of this clone is one. J is TRBJ2-7 and V is TRBV18, with TRBD1 matching over 11 bases. The germline CDR1 and CDR2 sequences are KGHSH and LQKENI. With V trimmed by 4 bases and J by 6 bases, 5 bases remained unmatched. CDR3 length: 14 residues. The CDR3 nucleotides read TGTGCCAGCTCACTCGGACAGGGGGCGGGCGAGCAGTACTTC. Protein sequence: CASSLGQGAGEQYF.

The V gene is TRBV3-1 (or the pseudogene TRBV3-2), the J gene TRBJ2-2, with 8 nucleotides matching TRBD1. The junction had 6 bases not matched to a gene; V was cut back by 1 base and J by 5 bases. This CDR3 is 16 amino acids long. The germline gives CDR1 LGHDT, CDR2 YNNKEL (reference sequence). The CDR3 is CASSQASGGFTGELFF. In nucleotides, the CDR3 is TGTGCCAGCAGCCAAGCGTCAGGGGGCTTTACCGGGGAGCTGTTTTTT.

The chain uses TRBV18 and TRBJ2-3; TRBD2 aligns across 7 bases. The CDR3 extends over 16 amino acids. Germline assignment: CDR1 KGHSH and CDR2 LQKENI. V shed 3 bases, J shed 0 bases, and the junction held 6 bases outside the gene matches. The CDR3 is CASSPIGGGSTDTQYF. CDR3 coding DNA: TGTGCCAGCTCACCGATTGGGGGGGGAAGCACAGATACGCAGTATTTT.